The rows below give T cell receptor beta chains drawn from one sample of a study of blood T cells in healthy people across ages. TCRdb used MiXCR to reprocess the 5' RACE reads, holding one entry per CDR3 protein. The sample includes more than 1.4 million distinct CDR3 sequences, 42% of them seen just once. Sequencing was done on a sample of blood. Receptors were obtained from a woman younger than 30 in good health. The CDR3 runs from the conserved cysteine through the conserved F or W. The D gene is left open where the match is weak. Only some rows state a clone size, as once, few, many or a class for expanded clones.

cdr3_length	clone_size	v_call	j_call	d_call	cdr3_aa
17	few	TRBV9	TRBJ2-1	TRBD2	CASSVATSASSYNEQFF
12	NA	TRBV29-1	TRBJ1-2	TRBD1	CSDRGERYGYTF
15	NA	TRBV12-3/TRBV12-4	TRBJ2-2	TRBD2	CASSRLAVDTGELFF
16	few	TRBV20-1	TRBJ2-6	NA	CSARFQGGSGANVLTF
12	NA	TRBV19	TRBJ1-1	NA	CASSMWGTEAFF
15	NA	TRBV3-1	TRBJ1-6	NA	CASSQDVGTNSPLHF
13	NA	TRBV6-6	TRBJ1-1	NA	CASSNYGWSEAFF
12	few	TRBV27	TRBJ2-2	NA	CASGDWGGELFF
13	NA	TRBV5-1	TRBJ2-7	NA	CASSPEGMAEQYF
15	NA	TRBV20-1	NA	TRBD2	CSASAAGVPYNEQYF
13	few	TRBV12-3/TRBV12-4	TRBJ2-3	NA	CATPGGASDTQYF
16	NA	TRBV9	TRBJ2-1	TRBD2	CASSVDAGGMGNEQFF
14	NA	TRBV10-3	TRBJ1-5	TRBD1	CAAAGQRNNQPQHF
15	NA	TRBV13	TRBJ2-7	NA	CASSPTPGRAYEQYF
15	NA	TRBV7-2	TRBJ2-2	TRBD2	CASSLMGLAVGELFF
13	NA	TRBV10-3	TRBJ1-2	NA	CAIRVDIDYGHTF
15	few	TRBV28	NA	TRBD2	CASSSGLAEYYEQYF
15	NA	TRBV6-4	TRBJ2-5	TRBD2	CASSAGTSGYNEQNF
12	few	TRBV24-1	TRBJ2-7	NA	CATSDFQGRQYF
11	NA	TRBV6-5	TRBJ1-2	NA	CASSNNQGYTF
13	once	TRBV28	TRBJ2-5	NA	CTSTRVVRETQYF
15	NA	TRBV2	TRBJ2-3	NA	CASSEPSEVGDTQYF
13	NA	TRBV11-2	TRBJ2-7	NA	CASSLVASVEQYF
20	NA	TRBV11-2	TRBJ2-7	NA	CASSLVGSPRYRGSSYEQYF
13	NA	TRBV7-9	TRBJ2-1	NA	CASGLVLGHEQFF
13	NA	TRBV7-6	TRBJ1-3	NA	CASSFKQGGTIYF
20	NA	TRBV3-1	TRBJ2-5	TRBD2	CASSQVGLAGGPLYQETQYF
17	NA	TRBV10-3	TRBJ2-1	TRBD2	CAISESAGGPNYNEQFF
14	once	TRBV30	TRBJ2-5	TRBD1	CACDIQGVSETQYF
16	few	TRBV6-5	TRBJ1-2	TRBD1	CASSYSETGGNYGYTF
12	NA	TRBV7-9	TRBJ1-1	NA	CASSQPGREAFF
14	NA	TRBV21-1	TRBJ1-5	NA	CATLMESSNQPQHF
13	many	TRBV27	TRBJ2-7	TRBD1	CASLGQGGYEQYF
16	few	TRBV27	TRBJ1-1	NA	CASSSPPGGGRTEAFF
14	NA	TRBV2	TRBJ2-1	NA	CASSDNPGGREQFF
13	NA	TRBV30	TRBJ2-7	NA	CAWEDSNSYEQYF
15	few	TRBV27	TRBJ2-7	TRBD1	CASSYRTGGTYEQYF
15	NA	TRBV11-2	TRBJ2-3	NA	CASREGRGRTDTQYF
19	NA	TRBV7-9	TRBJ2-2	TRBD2	CASSRTALPLAGVTGELFF
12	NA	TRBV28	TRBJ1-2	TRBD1	CASKQGVYGHTF
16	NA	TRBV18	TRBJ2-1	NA	CASSPLNGQIHNEQFF